This T cell receptor beta chain is drawn from a study of blood T cell repertoires in COVID-19. About the study: Sites in the United States, Italy and Spain provided acute and convalescent COVID-19 samples.

After removal of 2 bases from V and 1 base from J, the junction contained 8 bases not matched to a gene. This CDR3 is 16 amino acids long. The germline V gene encodes CDR1 MNHEY and CDR2 SVGAGI. The table came from immunoSEQ multiplex PCR; TCRdb's copy has only in-frame clones and leaves some out. The sample lists about 130,000 clones; roughly 84% were seen once. The specimen was peripheral blood. J is TRBJ2-7 and V is TRBV6-5, with 7 bases lining up with TRBD1. The receptor's source is a woman aged 25-40 years who had recovered from COVID-19. The CDR3 sequence: CASSYAPTGKSYEQYF. The CDR3 DNA sequence: TGTGCCAGCAGTTACGCGCCGACAGGGAAGTCCTACGAGCAGTACTTC.